The table lists the clone carrying this T cell receptor beta chain with a count of one. Produced via immunoSEQ multiplex PCR; TCRdb's table is partial and in-frame only. Of 250,000 to 350,000 clones in the sample, over 85% were seen once. These data belong to a study of blood T cell repertoires in COVID-19. V was shortened by 1 base and J by 0 bases, with 8 bases between the two germline ends. The CDR3 consists of 15 residues. Germline V gives CDR1 SGDLS, CDR2 YYNGEE. The chain employs TRBV9 and TRBJ2-1; a possible D gene is TRBD2 (5 bases). Sequenced material: PBMCs or T cells enriched from blood (not recorded which). The TCR comes from a woman in her fifties or sixties who had been exposed to COVID-19. The CDR3 region has the DNA TGTGCCAGCAGCGTAAGCGGAAGCTCCTACAATGAGCAGTTCTTC. Translating gives CASSVSGSSYNEQFF.